This note documents a single TCR beta chain sequence. Libraries were prepared by immunoSEQ multiplex PCR; TCRdb keeps only in-frame clonotypes and omits some of them. The sample shows hundreds of thousands of clones, more than 75% of them seen only once. V shed 5 bases, J shed 4 bases, and the junction held 10 bases outside the gene matches. From germline, CDR1 is SGHRS and CDR2 YFSETQ. This CDR3 comprises 15 residues. The data belong to a study of shared T cell receptors in the human thymus. These sequences were also reported in another study, on human thymus T cells. This second report adds: Donors were healthy Finnish babies undergoing corrective operations for congenital heart defects. Corrective cardiac surgery supplied the resected thymus tissue. V and J gene usage appeared biased in thymic and blood repertoires. Among unrelated individuals, related research reported thymic repertoires that overlapped highly.

The source is a boy younger than two with a congenital heart defect. V and J are TRBV5-1 and TRBJ2-3; 7 bases are a match to TRBD1. The material sequenced was thymocytes. The CDR3 nucleotides are TGCGCCAGCAGTACGGACAGGTTTCGTTCAGATACGCAGTATTTT. It specifies CASSTDRFRSDTQYF. The full variable domain, rest sourced from reference TRBV5-1 and TRBJ2-3, is KAGVTQTPRYLIKTRGQQVTLSCSPISGHRSVSWYQQTPGQGLQFLFEYFSETQRNKGNFPGRFSGRQFSNSRSEMNVSTLELGDSALYLCASSTDRFRSDTQYFGPGTRLTVL.